This TCR beta chain was identified during a study of T cell repertoires in cytomegalovirus infection (dated by TCRdb to the late 2010s). With respect to the entire study: Donor HLA type was relevant to the analysis, as public TCR beta signatures indicated carriage of CMV infection together with the matching HLA type.

Trimming at the junction amounts to 6 bases on V and 8 bases on J, and the germline ends lie 17 bases apart. From a lookup of the germline V gene (reference sequence), CDR1 and CDR2 are MNHNY and SVGAGI. Counted from cysteine to phenylalanine, this CDR3 has 14 amino acids. Only the CDR3 DNA is retained, 42 bases long and in frame from the first base. Concerning this clonotype itself: The target of this receptor is not known. No base-level quality is on record; no much larger clone is a single base apart.

Study-wide findings and limitations: The ex vivo response was dominated by HLA-C-restricted CMV-specific TCR beta clonotypes, and the single most frequent clonotype in two of eight donors was supplied by these HLA-C-restricted clonotypes. Carriers of CMV infection plus the relevant HLA type were discriminated by the cumulative frequency of public TCR beta family members in the study cohort and in an independent approximately 350-donor cohort.

Sequencer: Illumina HiSeq 1500. The raw public data were reprocessed by TCRdb itself: fastp quality trimming at Q25, MiXCR clonotype calling, in-frame beta chains only. Rows merge per CDR3 protein into single entries with the most common DNA and genes. Recorded for this sample are 630,000 or so distinct CDR3 sequences; roughly 24% of them occurred a single time. Together, the top ten hold 6.5% to 10% of the sample. The TCR was taken from a human donor in good health (CMV status not recorded). Some clones in this sample may be carry-over from other donors' samples. The rearrangement joined TRBV6-6 to TRBJ2-1, and the D gene may be TRBD2, 7 bases matching. The sequencing input was CD8+ T cells from PBMCs. The sequence in DNA is TGTGCCAGCAGCTGGGGGGGCTCGGGGTATGAGCAGTTCTTC. This yields the protein CASSWGGSGYEQFF.